The 30 T cell receptor beta chains reported below all come from one sample, sequenced in a study of cytomegalovirus exposure and HLA in healthy donors. The primer mix had 60 Vbeta and 13 Jbeta primers. Generated by immunoSEQ multiplex PCR, the TCRdb table keeps only in-frame clones and is missing some. The sample contains fewer than 150,000 clones, around 81% of which appear only once. Sequences were obtained from PBMCs. These TCRs come from a man in his forties in good health and CMV-seropositive.

This clone was seen only once. The chain carries TRBV19 and TRBJ1-1, with D perhaps TRBD1 (6 bases). The germline CDR1 and CDR2 sequences are LNHDA and SQIVND (reference sequence). Trimming took 5 bases from V and 4 from J, leaving 20 bases between them. The CDR3 consists of 16 residues. CDR3 loop: CASSRLLQGGSTEAFF. The CDR3 nucleotides read TGTGCCAGTAGTCGACTATTACAGGGAGGGAGCACTGAAGCTTTCTTT.

A single count supports this clone. The genes are TRBV4-3 and TRBJ2-2; D unclear. CDR3 length: 14 residues. Per the germline V gene, CDR1 is LGHNA and CDR2 is YSLEER. Trimming stripped 1 base from V and 5 bases from J, with 8 bases between. CDR3 sequence reads: CASSQVMATGELFF. As DNA, the CDR3 is TGCGCCAGCAGCCAAGTTATGGCAACCGGGGAGCTGTTTTTT.

The table lists this clone with a few counts. This CDR3 reads CASSTGYIHGYTF. The CDR3 region has the DNA TGTGCCAGCAGCACAGGATATATTCATGGCTACACCTTC. The rearrangement uses TRBV5-6 and TRBJ1-2, with TRBD1 as a possible D gene (5 bases). The CDR3 has 13 amino acids. The V gene lost 4 bases and the J gene lost 6 bases, with 13 bases spanning the gap. In germline, CDR1 is SGHDT, CDR2 YYEEEE.

This clone occurred a few times. This sequence joins TRBV4-2 and TRBJ1-1, with D perhaps TRBD1 (6 bases). Germline V gene sequence: CDR1 LGHNA, CDR2 YNFKEQ. V was pared by 6 bases and J by 2 bases, with 16 bases between. This CDR3 is built from 15 residues. CDR3 loop: CASSVEDSRNTEAFF. The CDR3 nucleotides are TGTGCCAGCAGTGTCGAGGACAGTCGTAACACTGAAGCTTTCTTT.

This clone turned up a few times. This sequence joins TRBV6-5 and TRBJ1-6, with D uncertain. Trimming stripped 4 bases from V and 3 bases from J, with 7 bases between. CDR1 and CDR2 from the germline V gene are MNHEY and SVGAGI. This CDR3 spans 14 amino acids. The CDR3 bases are TGTGCCAGCAGTTGGGCAGGCTATAATTCACCCCTCCACTTT. It codes for CASSWAGYNSPLHF.

The chain carries TRBV7-6 and TRBJ2-5; 11 nucleotides line up with TRBD2. Germline loops: CDR1 SGHVS, CDR2 FNYEAQ. The CDR3 loop spans 16 amino acids. The V segment lost 7 bases and the J segment 4 bases; nucleotides outside the gene matches: 11. CDR3 bases: TGTGCCAGCACCAGAGGGGTAGCGGGAGGGGGAGAGACCCAGTACTTC. This encodes CASTRGVAGGGETQYF.

The CDR3 here is CASSFTTGSNQPQHF. The CDR3 bases are TGTGCCAGCAGCTTTACGACAGGGAGCAATCAGCCCCAGCATTTT. The V and J genes are TRBV7-2 and TRBJ1-5; 7 bases match TRBD1. The ends lost 3 bases at V and 1 base at J; junction bases unmatched: 3. CDR1 and CDR2 (germline): SGHTA, FQGNSA. The CDR3 loop spans 15 amino acids.

V is TRBV6-1 and J is TRBJ2-7; D possibly corresponds to TRBD2 (6 bases). The ends were cut back, 0 bases at V and 6 bases at J, with 9 bases in the middle. This CDR3 is built from 13 residues. Per the germline V gene, CDR1 is MNHNS and CDR2 is SASEGT. The CDR3 here is CASSEAGGREQYF. The CDR3, as DNA: TGTGCCAGCAGTGAAGCGGGGGGACGCGAGCAGTACTTC.

This clone showed up just a few times. One end of the junction varies from germline; a read error may be responsible. The sample carries other DNA sequences with the same CDR3. V and J are TRBV7-6 and TRBJ1-1; TRBD1 is a possible D gene (6 bases). This CDR3 has 16 amino acids. Germline V gives CDR1 SGHVS, CDR2 FNYEAQ. The CDR3 sequence: CASTPQSGTINTEAFF. The CDR3 bases are TGTGCTAGCACCCCGCAGTCCGGGACAATAAACACTGAAGCTTTCTTT.

The chain couples TRBV5-6 to TRBJ1-5; no reliable D call. CDR1 and CDR2 (germline): SGHDT, YYEEEE. Trimming stripped 4 bases from V and 6 bases from J, with 11 bases between. This CDR3 contains 13 residues. CDR3 region: CASSPRAGQPQHF. For the CDR3, the DNA is TGTGCCAGCAGCCCCCGGGCGGGTCAGCCCCAGCATTTT. The full variable domain, completed using reference TRBV5-6 and TRBJ1-5, is DAGVTQSPTHLIKTRGQQVTLRCSPKSGHDTVSWYQQALGQGPQFIFQYYEEEERQRGNFPDRFSGHQFPNYSSELNVNALLLGDSALYLCASSPRAGQPQHFGDGTRLSIL.

This chain joins TRBV12-5 and TRBJ2-1; 10 bases align to TRBD1. CDR3 length: 15 residues. From germline, CDR1 is LGHNT and CDR2 FRNRAP. After removal of 6 bases from V and 4 bases from J, the junction contained 6 bases not matched to a gene. In DNA, the CDR3 is TGTGCTAGTGGCCGCGGACAGGGGGGATACAATGAGCAGTTCTTC. Encoded protein: CASGRGQGGYNEQFF.

The chain uses TRBV10-3 and TRBJ1-2; TRBD1 aligns across 10 bases. V was pared by 6 bases and J by 4 bases, with 11 bases of the junction left unmatched. This CDR3 spans 16 amino acids. The germline V gene encodes CDR1 ENHRY and CDR2 SYGVKD. The CDR3 loop is CAISPGQGRLGYGYTF. DNA for the CDR3: TGTGCCATCAGCCCGGGACAGGGGAGGTTAGGCTATGGCTACACCTTC.

The chain employs TRBV6-6 and TRBJ1-3; possibly TRBD1 for D (5 bases). Per the germline V gene, CDR1 is MNHNY and CDR2 is SVGAGI (reference sequence). Deletions cut 7 bases from V and 3 bases from J, with 19 bases between. This CDR3 is built from 16 residues. The DNA for the CDR3 is TGTGCCAGCACTCCGGCGGGGGAAGGGTTTGGAAACACCATATATTTT. Residues: CASTPAGEGFGNTIYF.

The sample holds a few counts of this clone. The chain couples TRBV5-5 to TRBJ2-7, with 10 bases aligning to TRBD1. CDR1 and CDR2 (germline): SGHKS, YYEKEE (reference sequence). V lost 4 bases, J lost 0 bases, and 7 bases stayed unmatched. The CDR3 is made up of 16 amino acids. This chain's CDR3 is CASSPRTGGSSYEQYF. In DNA, the CDR3 is TGTGCCAGCAGCCCGAGGACAGGGGGGAGCTCCTACGAGCAGTACTTC.

The V gene is TRBV28, the J gene TRBJ1-5; D is ambiguous. The germline gives CDR1 MDHEN, CDR2 SYDVKM. V dropped 7 bases and J dropped 5 bases, with 18 bases sitting between them. The CDR3 runs to 15 residues. The CDR3 region is CASTHPVQPYQPQHF. The CDR3 DNA reads TGTGCCAGCACCCATCCGGTACAGCCCTATCAGCCCCAGCATTTT.

This rearrangement joins TRBV7-9 to TRBJ2-2; D is unclear. In germline, CDR1 is SEHNR, CDR2 FQNEAQ (reference sequence). The CDR3 is 14 residues long. Deletions cut 5 bases from V and 3 bases from J, with 10 bases between. The CDR3 nucleotides are TGTGCCAGCAGCGCCGGGTTATACACCGGGGAGCTGTTTTTT. The encoded protein is CASSAGLYTGELFF. The full variable domain, rest sourced from reference TRBV7-9 and TRBJ2-2, is DTGVSQNPRHKITKRGQNVTFRCDPISEHNRLYWYRQTLGQGPEFLTYFQNEAQLEKSRLLSDRFSAERPKGSFSTLEIQRTEQGDSAMYLCASSAGLYTGELFFGEGSRLTVL.

The CDR3: CASSPWTGTSYNEQFF. CDR3 coding DNA: TGTGCCAGCAGTCCGTGGACAGGAACCTCCTACAATGAGCAGTTCTTC. This chain links TRBV27 with TRBJ2-1; 7 positions agree with TRBD1. Germline-derived CDR1 and CDR2 are MNHEY and SMNVEV (reference sequence). J lost 0 bases, V lost 5 bases, and 7 bases had no gene match. The CDR3 is 16 residues long.

The chain uses TRBV30 and TRBJ2-7; 7 positions agree with TRBD1. The ends lost 0 bases at V and 4 bases at J; junction bases unmatched: 6. The CDR3 consists of 14 residues. The germline V gene has CDR1 GTSNPN and CDR2 SVGIG (reference sequence). CDR3 sequence reads: CAWSVQGTPYEQYF. The CDR3 bases are TGTGCCTGGAGTGTACAGGGGACCCCTTACGAGCAGTACTTC.

J is TRBJ1-2 and V is TRBV27; 9 positions agree with TRBD1. V was clipped by 4 bases and J by 3 bases; unmatched bases: 9. This CDR3 is built from 16 residues. The germline V gene encodes CDR1 MNHEY and CDR2 SMNVEV (reference sequence). CDR3 loop: CASSSNSGTGHYGYTF. The CDR3 DNA sequence: TGTGCCAGCAGTTCCAATTCCGGGACAGGGCACTATGGCTACACCTTC.

The V gene is TRBV2, the J gene TRBJ1-6; 7 nucleotides line up with TRBD1. Germline V gives CDR1 SNHLY, CDR2 FYNNEI. The J segment lost 7 bases and the V segment lost 7 bases, leaving 7 bases of the junction unmatched. The CDR3 length is 14 residues. The CDR3 coding sequence is TGTGCCAGCACCCGGGACAGTCCCAATTCACCCCTCCACTTT. Protein sequence: CASTRDSPNSPLHF.

The chain uses TRBV4-3 and TRBJ2-1; 7 positions match TRBD2. J lost 9 bases, V lost 3 bases, and 17 bases had no gene match. CDR1 LGHNA and CDR2 YSLEER come from the germline V gene. There are 17 residues in the CDR3. CDR3 sequence: CASSQGGLGGTVGEQFF. For the CDR3, the DNA is TGCGCCAGCAGCCAGGGGGGACTGGGGGGGACGGTGGGTGAGCAGTTCTTC.

This clone was detected only a few times. The chain recombines TRBV4-3 with TRBJ1-1, with D uncertain. Trimming left V 0 bases short and J 1 base short, with 6 bases between. Germline V CDR1 and CDR2: LGHNA, YSLEER. This CDR3 contains 14 residues. The CDR3 region is CASSQDWPNTEAFF. DNA for the CDR3: TGCGCCAGCAGCCAAGATTGGCCGAACACTGAAGCTTTCTTT.

The chain is built from TRBV7-9 and TRBJ2-1, with a weak D call TRBD1 (6 bases). Trimming took 4 bases from V and 3 from J, leaving 13 bases between them. This CDR3 is 15 amino acids long. Germline V gene data show CDR1 as SEHNR and CDR2 as FQNEAQ (reference sequence). The CDR3 nucleotides are TGTGCCAGCAGCTATCCATTACAGGGCTACAATGAGCAGTTCTTC. Residues: CASSYPLQGYNEQFF.

The gene calls are TRBV5-1 and TRBJ2-3; 14 bases align to TRBD2. The V gene's germline CDR1 is SGHRS and CDR2 YFSETQ. The V segment lost 0 bases and the J segment 0 bases; nucleotides outside the gene matches: 3. This CDR3 has 18 residues. The CDR3 nucleotides read TGCGCCAGCAGCTTGGCCGGGACTAGCGGGGGTAGCACAGATACGCAGTATTTT. Protein: CASSLAGTSGGSTDTQYF.

The chain recombines TRBV28 with TRBJ1-2, with 7 bases identical to TRBD1. Germline V gene sequence: CDR1 MDHEN, CDR2 SYDVKM. The ends lost 4 bases at V and 3 bases at J; junction bases unmatched: 11. The CDR3 consists of 16 residues. CDR3 amino acids: CASSYQTSGTDYGYTF. CDR3 coding DNA: TGTGCCAGCAGTTACCAGACTTCCGGGACAGACTATGGCTACACCTTC.

The chain employs TRBV7-8 and TRBJ1-2; 9 nucleotides match TRBD1. The length of the CDR3 is 15 residues. Germline CDR1 SGHVS, CDR2 FQNEAQ. The V and J ends lost 5 bases and 8 bases, in that order; junction bases with no gene match: 12. CDR3 sequence reads: CASSPLPGQGQGYTF. The CDR3 nucleotides read TGTGCCAGCAGCCCGCTCCCGGGACAGGGTCAAGGCTACACCTTC.

The V call is TRBV28, the J call TRBJ2-5; 7 bases line up with TRBD2. Germline V lookup: CDR1 MDHEN, CDR2 SYDVKM. After removal of 3 bases from V and 3 bases from J, the junction contained 4 bases not matched to a gene. The CDR3 totals 14 residues. The CDR3 nucleotides are TGTGCCAGCAGTTTGGGGCTAGCGGAAGAGACCCAGTACTTC. Residues: CASSLGLAEETQYF.

This clone was counted only a few times. The V gene is TRBV4-3, the J gene TRBJ2-1; D is perhaps TRBD2 (6 bases). The CDR3 totals 16 residues. From germline, CDR1 is LGHNA and CDR2 YSLEER. Between the trimmed V and J ends, which lost 0 bases and 10 bases, there was a span of 19 bases. The CDR3 nucleotides are TGCGCCAGCAGCCAAGATGTGGAGGGTAGGGGTGAGGAGCAGTTCTTC. As protein: CASSQDVEGRGEEQFF.

This clone was observed once. The gene calls are TRBV5-6 and TRBJ2-1; 7 nucleotides align to TRBD2. The germline V gene has CDR1 SGHDT and CDR2 YYEEEE. The CDR3 extends over 15 amino acids. V lost 3 bases to trimming and J lost 6 bases; unmatched junction nucleotides: 9. This CDR3 is CASSWERGPVNEQFF. CDR3 DNA sequence: TGTGCCAGCAGCTGGGAGCGGGGCCCCGTCAATGAGCAGTTCTTC.

This chain uses TRBV13 with TRBJ1-4; D is unclear. Per germline, CDR1 PRHDT and CDR2 FYEKMQ (reference sequence). This CDR3 contains 16 residues. Trimming removed 8 bases from V and 8 bases from J, with 24 bases in between. CDR3 DNA sequence: TGTGCCAGCCGATCCCGCGCGCTAGGAGCCGTCGAAAAACTGTTTTTT. Amino acids: CASRSRALGAVEKLFF. The whole variable domain, filled in from reference TRBV13 and TRBJ1-4, reads AAGVIQSPRHLIKEKRETATLKCYPIPRHDTVYWYQQGPGQDPQFLISFYEKMQSDKGSIPDRFSAQQFSDYHSELNMSSLELGDSALYFCASRSRALGAVEKLFFGSGTQLSVL.